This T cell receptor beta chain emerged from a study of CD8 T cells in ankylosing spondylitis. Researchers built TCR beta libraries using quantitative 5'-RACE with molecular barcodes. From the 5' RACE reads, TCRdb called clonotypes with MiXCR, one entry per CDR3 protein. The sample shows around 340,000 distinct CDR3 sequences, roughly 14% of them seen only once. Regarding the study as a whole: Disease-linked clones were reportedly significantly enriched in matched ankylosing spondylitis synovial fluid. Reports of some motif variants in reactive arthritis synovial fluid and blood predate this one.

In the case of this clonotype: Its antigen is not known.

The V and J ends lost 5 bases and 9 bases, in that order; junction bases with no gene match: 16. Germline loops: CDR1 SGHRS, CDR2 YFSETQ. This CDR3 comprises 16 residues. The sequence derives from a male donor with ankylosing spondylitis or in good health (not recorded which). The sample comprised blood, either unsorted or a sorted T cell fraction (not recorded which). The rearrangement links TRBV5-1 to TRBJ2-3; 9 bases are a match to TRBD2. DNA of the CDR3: TGCGCCAGCAGTCCCCAGCCAGGCGGGAGCGGGGGGACGCAGTATTTT. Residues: CASSPQPGGSGGTQYF.